One and the same sample provided the 12 T cell receptor beta chains below, sequenced in a study of cytomegalovirus exposure and HLA in healthy donors. Researchers ran the PCR with 60 Vbeta and 13 Jbeta primers. Measured with immunoSEQ multiplex PCR; TCRdb has only the in-frame clones, and not every one. The profile shows some 270,000 clones, about 80% of them singletons. The sequenced sample consisted of PBMCs. These TCRs come from a girl aged 2 to 10 in good health and CMV-seronegative.

The CDR3, as DNA: TGTGCCATCAGTGAGTCGCGGCAGCCCTATGGCTACACCTTC. It translates to CAISESRQPYGYTF. The V call is TRBV10-3, the J call TRBJ1-2; D gene ambiguous. The germline V gene has CDR1 ENHRY and CDR2 SYGVKD. This CDR3 region has 14 residues. V lost 0 bases and J lost 4, with 9 bases in between.

The rearrangement links TRBV7-3 to TRBJ2-1, with D perhaps matching TRBD2 (6 bases). The CDR3 runs 15 residues. Germline CDR1 and CDR2: SGHTA and FQGTGA. Trimming left V 3 bases short and J 3 bases short, with 12 bases between. CDR3 in amino acids: CASSFGSGGYNEQFF. CDR3 DNA sequence: TGTGCCAGCAGCTTTGGGTCCGGGGGCTACAATGAGCAGTTCTTC.

This rearrangement joins TRBV28 to TRBJ2-2, with TRBD1 as a possible D gene (5 bases). V shed 1 base and J shed 5 bases, with 11 bases lying between them. Germline V gives CDR1 MDHEN, CDR2 SYDVKM. The CDR3 sequence is 15 residues long. The CDR3 DNA is TGTGCCAGCAGTTTATCCGGACCAGGGACCGGGGAGCTGTTTTTT. This gives the protein CASSLSGPGTGELFF.

The chain combines TRBV12-5 with TRBJ2-3; TRBD2 agrees at 12 bases. Germline V gene lookup returns CDR1 LGHNT and CDR2 FRNRAP. V trimming: 3 bases; J trimming: 5 bases; junction bases outside the gene matches: 12. This CDR3 is built from 18 residues. DNA of the CDR3: TGTGCTAGTGGTTTCTACCGCCCTAGCGGGAGGGAAGAAGATACGCAGTATTTT. Amino acids: CASGFYRPSGREEDTQYF.

Here the CDR3 DNA reads TGTGCCAGCAGTTTTCAGGTGAACACTGAAGCTTTCTTT. Protein sequence: CASSFQVNTEAFF. This chain joins TRBV7-6 and TRBJ1-1; unclear D gene. The V end lost 6 bases, the J end lost 0 bases, and 8 bases lay between the germline ends. The CDR3 contains 13 residues. Per the germline V gene, CDR1 is SGHVS and CDR2 is FNYEAQ.

The J gene is TRBJ1-3, the V gene TRBV6-6; TRBD1 matches 7 bases. Germline CDR1 is MNHNY and CDR2 is SVGAGI (reference sequence). The CDR3 sequence is 16 residues long. V lost 0 bases, J lost 1 base, and 3 bases stayed unmatched. Here the CDR3 reads CASSYSQTGSGNTIYF. CDR3 DNA sequence: TGTGCCAGCAGTTACTCGCAGACAGGGTCTGGAAACACCATATATTTT.

This clone was counted a few times. The chain combines TRBV2 with TRBJ2-2, with 13 positions matching TRBD2. From germline, CDR1 is SNHLY and CDR2 FYNNEI. The ends lost 6 bases at V and 7 bases at J; junction bases unmatched: 5. The CDR3 has 15 amino acids. As DNA, the CDR3 is TGTGCCAGCAGCAGACTAGCGGGGGGATACGGGGAGCTGTTTTTT. Its translation: CASSRLAGGYGELFF.

V usage is TRBV6-5 and J usage is TRBJ1-1; TRBD1 might be the D (6 bases). Germline V gene sequence: CDR1 MNHEY, CDR2 SVGAGI. The V end was cut by 5 bases, the J end by 1 base, with 11 bases between. This CDR3 is built from 14 residues. The CDR3 reads CASSRRTANTEAFF. The CDR3 coding sequence is TGTGCCAGCAGTAGAAGGACAGCGAACACTGAAGCTTTCTTT.

In DNA, the CDR3 is TGTGCAAGTCGCTTAGCGGGTCGAGCGGGGGGTTACAATGAGCAGTTCTTC. This gives the protein CASRLAGRAGGYNEQFF. The chain is built from TRBV12-2 and TRBJ2-1; TRBD2, as called in the table, went unchecked against the DNA. TRBV12-2 is a listed pseudogene. The CDR3 runs 17 residues.

This clone has only a few counts. The V gene is TRBV4-1, the J gene TRBJ1-3, with D uncertain. CDR3 length: 14 amino acids. The V end lost 2 bases, the J end lost 4 bases, and 9 bases lay between the germline ends. CDR1 and CDR2 (germline): MGHRA, YSYEKL. The CDR3 nucleotides read TGCGCCAGCAGCCAACTCTCGGGGGGAAACACCATATATTTT. It specifies CASSQLSGGNTIYF.

V is TRBV10-1 and J is TRBJ2-5, with TRBD1 matching over 8 bases. The closer fit of TRBJ2-7 to the DNA end suggests the J call may be wrong. In germline, CDR1 is WNHNN, CDR2 SYGVQD (reference sequence). This CDR3 region has 14 residues. The CDR3 sequence is CASQLRDRTFEQYF. CDR3 in DNA: TGCGCCAGCCAACTCCGGGACAGGACTTTCGAGCAGTACTTC.

V usage is TRBV7-8 and J usage is TRBJ1-1; D is perhaps TRBD1 (6 bases). There are 16 residues in the CDR3. Trimming took off 3 bases at V and 1 base at J, with 15 bases between the two ends. Germline V gene data show CDR1 as SGHVS and CDR2 as FQNEAQ. The CDR3: CASSLIYPGQNTEAFF. The DNA for the CDR3 is TGTGCCAGCAGCTTGATATACCCGGGACAGAACACTGAAGCTTTCTTT.